The 14 T cell receptor beta chains below were found in one sample sequenced in a study of T cells in Graves' hyperthyroidism and ophthalmopathy. Amplified TCR beta CDR3 regions derived from RNA transcripts. HTBI primers were the set used in a first-round RT-PCR of the TCR CDR3. Via MiXCR, TCRdb re-called the multiplex PCR reads, giving one row per CDR3 protein. Among more than 350,000 distinct CDR3 sequences listed, around 15% were seen once. The sequenced material came from blood. These receptors came from a woman aged 60 to 75 with Graves' ophthalmopathy.

This clonotype showed up just a few times. The rearrangement joins TRBV13 to TRBJ1-2, with 9 bases lining up with TRBD1. The CDR3 spans 13 residues. The J segment lost 8 bases and the V segment lost 5 bases, leaving 6 bases of the junction unmatched. Germline V gene data show CDR1 as PRHDT and CDR2 as FYEKMQ (reference sequence). This chain's CDR3 is CASSLGTGRGYTF. The DNA of the CDR3 is TGTGCCAGCAGCCTCGGGACAGGGAGAGGCTACACCTTC.

The J gene is TRBJ2-4, the V gene TRBV18; 7 bases fit TRBD1. The DNA end lines up better with TRBJ2-1; the J call may be wrong. CDR1 and CDR2 from the germline V gene are KGHSH and LQKENI. This CDR3 is 16 amino acids long. The CDR3: CASSPETGLAKNIQFF. CDR3 nucleotides: TGTGCCAGCTCTCCCGAGACAGGGCTAGCCAAAAACATTCAGTTCTTC.

This clonotype appeared a few times. V usage is TRBV15 and J usage is TRBJ2-1, with no clear D. The length of the CDR3 is 14 residues. The germline V gene encodes CDR1 LNHNV and CDR2 YYDKDF (reference sequence). Trimming left V 4 bases short and J 8 bases short, with 15 bases between. The CDR3 bases are TGTGCCACCAGCACTAGGACCGGTGGCGATGAGCAGTTCTTC. This translates into CATSTRTGGDEQFF.

This clonotype was picked up many times. The chain uses TRBV11-2 and TRBJ2-7, with D unresolved. Trimming took 5 bases from V and 3 from J, leaving 8 bases between them. This CDR3 has 12 amino acids. Looked up from germline, CDR1 is SGHAT and CDR2 is FQNNGV. CDR3 sequence reads: CASSGDGYEQYF. The CDR3 region has the DNA TGTGCCAGCAGCGGAGACGGCTACGAGCAGTACTTC.

This clonotype was picked up a small number of times. Likely a read error: the CDR3 ends without its conserved phenylalanine or tryptophan. V usage is TRBV6-8 and J usage is TRBJ2-5; 9 positions match TRBD2. CDR3 size: 16 residues. The V gene's germline CDR1 is MNHGY and CDR2 SAAAGT. V lost 10 bases and J lost 3; bases outside the gene matches: 15. CDR3: CATQCMGLACEETQYL. The CDR3 DNA reads TGTGCCACCCAATGTATGGGACTAGCATGCGAAGAGACCCAGTACCTC.

CDR3 DNA: TGTGCCAGCAGTTTCGACAGGGGGTCGAACACCGGGGAGCTGTTTTTT. Encoded protein: CASSFDRGSNTGELFF. This chain joins TRBV28 and TRBJ2-2; 9 positions match TRBD1. Per germline, CDR1 MDHEN and CDR2 SYDVKM. The junction had 2 bases not matched to a gene; V was cut back by 3 bases and J by 0 bases. The CDR3 sequence is 16 residues long.

This clonotype was observed at least ten times. The V gene is TRBV3-1, the J gene TRBJ2-5; tentatively, D is TRBD2 (6 bases). Germline V gene data show CDR1 as LGHDT and CDR2 as YNNKEL (reference sequence). The CDR3 loop spans 13 amino acids. Trimming left V 8 bases short and J 5 bases short, with 15 bases between. Here the CDR3 reads CASRNSGKETQYF. The CDR3 DNA reads TGTGCCAGCCGCAATAGCGGAAAGGAGACCCAGTACTTC.

This clonotype was seen a single time. V usage is TRBV6-2 or TRBV6-3 and J usage is TRBJ1-2, with TRBD1 as a possible D gene (6 bases). Between the trimmed V and J ends, which lost 6 bases and 4 bases, there was a span of 15 bases. The CDR3 contains 14 residues. The germline V gene has CDR1 MNHEY and CDR2 SVGEGT. CDR3 coding DNA: TGTGCCAGCAGCTCCCCGGACAGTGTCTATGGCTACACCTTC. Its protein is CASSSPDSVYGYTF.

This clonotype was seen only once. The chain couples TRBV7-9 to TRBJ2-3; 9 positions agree with TRBD2. CDR1 is SEHNR and CDR2 is FQNEAQ in the germline V gene (reference sequence). CDR3 size: 17 residues. With V trimmed by 3 bases and J by 6 bases, 13 bases remained unmatched. This chain's CDR3 is CASSFPGLAGAMDTQYF. DNA of the CDR3: TGTGCCAGCAGCTTCCCGGGCTTAGCGGGAGCAATGGATACGCAGTATTTT.

This clonotype was recorded at least ten times. The chain couples TRBV28 to TRBJ2-7; TRBD2 might be the D (5 bases). CDR1 MDHEN and CDR2 SYDVKM come from the germline V gene. This CDR3 is 16 amino acids long. Trimming shortened V by 6 bases and J by 2 bases, and 20 bases separated the two germline ends. CDR3 in DNA: TGTGCCAGCAGGGATTCACCGGGAAAGCGGCCCTACGAGCAGTACTTC. Its translation: CASRDSPGKRPYEQYF.

This clonotype was seen a few times. The junction departs from the called germline gene at one end, perhaps through a read error. V usage is TRBV5-5 and J usage is TRBJ2-5; 12 bases map to TRBD2. Per the germline V gene, CDR1 is SGHKS and CDR2 is YYEKEE (reference sequence). This CDR3 spans 15 amino acids. The CDR3 sequence: CASSSGLAGSETQYF. The CDR3, as DNA: TGCGCCAGCAGCTCAGGACTAGCGGGATCAGAGACCCAGTACTTC.

On this clonotype: One base away lies a much larger clone, so this may be a sequencing read error. The chain carries TRBV2 and TRBJ2-5; 10 bases match TRBD2. CDR1 is SNHLY and CDR2 is FYNNEI in the germline V gene. With V trimmed by 7 bases and J by 4 bases, 12 bases remained unmatched. The CDR3 runs to 16 residues. The chain's CDR3 is CASNKNGLAVRETQYF. Here the CDR3 DNA reads TGTGCCAGCAACAAGAATGGACTAGCGGTACGAGAGACCCAGTACTTC. Full variable domain (missing parts from reference TRBV2 and TRBJ2-5): EPEVTQTPSHQVTQMGQEVILRCVPISNHLYFYWYRQILGQKVEFLVSFYNNEISEKSEIFDDQFSVERPDGSNFTLKIRSTKLEDSAMYFCASNKNGLAVRETQYFGPGTRLLVL.

This clonotype has ten or more counts. The V gene is TRBV28, the J gene TRBJ1-5; 7 bases align to TRBD1. Germline V CDR1 and CDR2: MDHEN, SYDVKM. CDR3 length equals 15 residues. The junction had 6 bases not matched to a gene; V was cut back by 4 bases and J by 3 bases. As DNA, the CDR3 is TGTGCCAGCAGTTCCCCGACAGGGATCAATCAGCCCCAGCATTTT. Translated, it gives CASSSPTGINQPQHF. The whole variable domain, filled in from reference TRBV28 and TRBJ1-5, reads DVKVTQSSRYLVKRTGEKVFLECVQDMDHENMFWYRQDPGLGLRLIYFSYDVKMKEKGDIPEGYSVSREKKERFSLILESASTNQTSMYLCASSSPTGINQPQHFGDGTRLSIL.

As for this clonotype: Just one base apart from a much larger clone, this may be a read error. This sequence joins TRBV27 and TRBJ2-7; D ambiguous. Germline CDR1 is MNHEY and CDR2 is SMNVEV (reference sequence). CDR3 size: 13 residues. The CDR3 region has the DNA TGTGCCAGCAGTTTAGGATCGATCTACGGGCAGTACTTC. Amino acids: CASSLGSIYGQYF.